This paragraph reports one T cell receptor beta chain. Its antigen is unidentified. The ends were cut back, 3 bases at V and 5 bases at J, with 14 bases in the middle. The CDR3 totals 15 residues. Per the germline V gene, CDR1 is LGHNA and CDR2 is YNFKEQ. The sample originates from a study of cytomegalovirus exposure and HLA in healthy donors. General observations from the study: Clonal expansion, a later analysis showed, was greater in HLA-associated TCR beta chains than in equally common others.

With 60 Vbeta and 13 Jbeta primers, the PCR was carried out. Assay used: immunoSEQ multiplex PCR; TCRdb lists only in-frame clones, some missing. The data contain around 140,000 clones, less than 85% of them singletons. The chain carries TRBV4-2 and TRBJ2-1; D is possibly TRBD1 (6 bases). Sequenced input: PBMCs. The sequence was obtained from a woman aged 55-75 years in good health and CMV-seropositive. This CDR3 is CASSQEFTGNNEQFF. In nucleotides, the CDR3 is TGTGCCAGCAGCCAGGAGTTTACAGGGAACAATGAGCAGTTCTTC.